These T cell receptor beta chains were read from a single sample in a study of shared clonotypes between healthy human individuals. Produced via immunoSEQ multiplex PCR; TCRdb's table is partial and in-frame only. Altogether about 1 million clones are present, about 76% being singletons, with the ten largest covering 1.4% to 1.5%. Sequenced material: memory CD4+ T cells sorted from blood. The receptors derive from a man aged 18 to 35 in good health. CDR3s include the opening cysteine and the closing phenylalanine or tryptophan. The order of the fields is J gene, V gene, D gene, CDR3 length, clone size, CDR3 protein, CDR3 DNA. A D gene is named only where the DNA matches it firmly. Size is omitted from some rows. Given values are once, few, many or a class for expanded clones.

TRBJ2-3,TRBV15,-,14,once,CATSRAGAADTQYF,TGTGCCACCAGCAGAGCTGGCGCAGCAGATACGCAGTATTTT
TRBJ2-7,TRBV30,-,14,-,CAWSVLSGSNEQYF,TGTGCCTGGAGTGTATTAAGTGGCAGCAACGAGCAGTACTTC
TRBJ1-3,TRBV6-5,-,13,-,CASRPLGGNTIYF,TGTGCCAGCAGACCCCTTGGGGGAAACACCATATATTTT
TRBJ2-7,TRBV9,TRBD2,15,-,CASSVEGGGPYEQYF,TGTGCCAGCAGCGTAGAAGGCGGGGGGCCCTACGAGCAGTACTTC
TRBJ1-1,TRBV6-6,-,13,-,CASSYSEVFEAFF,TGTGCCAGCAGTTACTCGGAGGTGTTTGAAGCTTTCTTT
TRBJ2-5,TRBV21-1,-,13,-,CASSKEIGPGGYF,TGTGCCAGCAGCAAAGAAATTGGTCCAGGCGGGTACTTC
TRBJ2-2,TRBV27,-,14,few,CASRGGWDTGELFF,TGTGCCAGCAGAGGGGGGTGGGACACCGGGGAGCTGTTTTTT
TRBJ2-2,TRBV11-3,-,14,-,CASSLRTDTGELFF,TGTGCCAGCAGCCTCCGGACAGACACCGGGGAGCTGTTTTTT
TRBJ1-2,TRBV6-6,-,12,-,CASTITGTGYTF,TGTGCCAGCACGATTACAGGGACCGGCTACACCTTC
TRBJ2-5,TRBV6-6,-,13,-,CASSLQGKETQYF,TGTGCCAGCAGTTTACAGGGAAAAGAGACCCAGTACTTC
TRBJ2-7,TRBV2,TRBD2,15,-,CASRETSGSSYEQYF,TGTGCCAGCAGGGAGACTAGCGGTAGCTCCTACGAGCAGTACTTC
TRBJ1-1,TRBV6-5,TRBD1,14,-,CASSAQGVGGAAFF,TGTGCCAGCAGTGCACAGGGGGTTGGGGGTGCTGCTTTCTTT
TRBJ1-6,TRBV30,-,14,-,CAWSVIRTNSPLHF,TGTGCCTGGAGTGTTATCCGGACCAATTCACCCCTCCACTTT
TRBJ2-4,TRBV7-2,-,15,-,CASSLWALAKNIQYF,TGTGCCAGCAGCTTATGGGCTTTAGCCAAAAACATTCAGTACTTC
TRBJ2-5,TRBV2,TRBD1,15,-,CASLSQGARGETQYF,TGTGCCAGCCTATCCCAGGGGGCTAGGGGGGAGACCCAGTACTTC
TRBJ2-7,TRBV7-2,TRBD1,13,-,CASSRQGMGEQYF,TGTGCCAGCAGCCGACAGGGGATGGGGGAGCAGTACTTC
TRBJ1-1,TRBV29-1,-,13,few,CSAGWSVNTEAFF,TGCAGCGCCGGTTGGTCGGTGAACACTGAAGCTTTCTTT
TRBJ2-7,TRBV29-1,-,11,-,CSVTLSYEQYF,TGCAGCGTGACACTCTCCTACGAGCAGTACTTC
TRBJ2-2,TRBV7-2,-,12,-,CASSVGAGELFF,TGTGCCAGCAGCGTCGGGGCCGGGGAGCTGTTTTTT
TRBJ1-1,TRBV18,-,12,few,CASSPGGLEAFF,TGTGCCAGCTCACCGGGGGGGCTAGAGGCTTTCTTT
TRBJ1-4,TRBV18,TRBD1,18,-,CASSPLGGGISTNEKLFF,TGTGCCAGCTCACCACTGGGAGGGGGCATATCAACTAATGAAAAACTGTTTTTT
TRBJ2-5,TRBV7-2,-,13,many,CASTPDLRETQYF,TGTGCCAGCACCCCTGATCTCCGGGAGACCCAGTACTTC
TRBJ2-1,TRBV28,-,14,-,CASSPHQTDNEQFF,TGTGCCAGCAGTCCGCACCAGACTGACAATGAGCAGTTCTTC
TRBJ1-2,TRBV5-1,-,16,-,CASSLDPGLPSGGYTF,TGCGCCAGCAGCTTGGATCCGGGACTTCCCAGTGGTGGCTACACCTTC
TRBJ2-3,TRBV5-1,TRBD2,15,-,CASSFLSGGTDTQYF,TGCGCCAGCAGCTTCCTGAGCGGGGGGACAGATACGCAGTATTTT
TRBJ1-5,TRBV9,-,15,few,CASSVDGNGGQPQHF,TGTGCCAGCAGCGTAGATGGCAACGGGGGCCAGCCCCAGCATTTT
TRBJ2-5,TRBV5-1,TRBD1,15,-,CASSLATGGRETQYF,TGCGCCAGCAGCTTGGCCACAGGGGGACGGGAGACCCAGTACTTC
TRBJ2-7,TRBV27,-,15,-,CASRRGDGGTYEQYF,TGTGCCAGCCGAAGGGGGGACGGTGGGACCTACGAGCAGTACTTC
TRBJ1-3,TRBV9,-,14,few,CASSVGGTGNTIYF,TGTGCCAGCAGCGTAGGGGGAACTGGAAACACCATATATTTT
TRBJ2-1,TRBV6-5,TRBD2,15,-,CASSMTSGPYNEQFF,TGTGCCAGCAGTATGACTAGCGGTCCCTACAATGAGCAGTTCTTC
TRBJ2-1,TRBV14,-,13,-,CASSQGTDWEQFF,TGTGCCAGCAGCCAAGGGACTGACTGGGAGCAGTTCTTC
TRBJ1-2,TRBV10-1,-,12,-,CASRTRANGYTF,TGCGCCAGCAGAACACGGGCTAATGGCTACACCTTC
TRBJ2-2,TRBV2,-,14,-,CASMRSLQGGELFF,TGTGCCAGCATGAGGTCCCTTCAGGGCGGGGAGCTGTTTTTT
TRBJ2-7,TRBV5-6,-,14,few,CASSLLQTPYEQYF,TGTGCCAGCAGTTTGCTCCAGACCCCCTACGAGCAGTACTTC
TRBJ2-3,TRBV7-2,-,15,few,CASSSREPWLDTQYF,TGTGCCAGCAGCTCCCGGGAACCCTGGTTAGATACGCAGTATTTT
TRBJ1-2,TRBV5-4,-,16,-,CASSPDSGGVDYGYTF,TGTGCCAGCAGCCCGGACTCGGGGGGGGTCGACTATGGCTACACCTTC
TRBJ2-3,TRBV7-6,TRBD2,12,-,CASSSTSGAEYF,TGTGCCAGCAGCTCAACTAGCGGGGCTGAGTATTTT
TRBJ2-2,TRBV6-5,-,15,once,CASSYSEGRTGELFF,TGTGCCAGCAGTTACTCGGAAGGGCGGACCGGGGAGCTGTTTTTT
TRBJ2-1,TRBV21-1,-,14,many,CASSNAKAYNEQFF,TGTGCCAGCAGCAACGCGAAAGCCTACAATGAGCAGTTCTTC
TRBJ1-1,TRBV6-1,TRBD1,15,-,CASTRTGGYNTEAFF,TGTGCCAGCACCCGGACAGGGGGATATAACACTGAAGCTTTCTTT
TRBJ1-2,TRBV5-4,-,13,-,CASSLVKNYGYTF,TGTGCCAGCAGCTTGGTAAAAAACTATGGCTACACCTTC
TRBJ2-2,TRBV5-1,-,16,-,CASSLQPDTNTGELFF,TGCGCCAGCAGCTTGCAGCCGGATACGAACACCGGGGAGCTGTTTTTT
TRBJ2-7,TRBV7-2,-,17,-,CASSYEEEGYSSYEQYF,TGTGCCAGCAGCTATGAGGAAGAGGGATATTCTTCCTACGAGCAGTACTTC
TRBJ2-3,TRBV20-1,-,11,-,CSAEQTDTQYF,TGCAGTGCCGAGCAAACAGATACGCAGTATTTT
TRBJ2-5,TRBV7-3,TRBD2,13,-,CASSPRGGETQYF,TGTGCCAGCAGCCCGCGGGGGGGAGAGACCCAGTACTTC
TRBJ2-5,TRBV2,-,14,-,CASRIGGRQETQYF,TGTGCCAGCAGGATAGGGGGAAGGCAAGAGACCCAGTACTTC
TRBJ2-7,TRBV6-6,TRBD1,15,-,CASSNSGTASYEQYF,TGTGCCAGCTCAAATTCCGGGACAGCTTCTTACGAGCAGTACTTC
TRBJ2-7,TRBV11-2,-,17,-,CASRELREQGIRYEQYF,TGTGCCAGCCGGGAGCTAAGAGAACAGGGTATTAGGTACGAGCAGTACTTC
TRBJ1-1,TRBV29-1,-,11,-,CSVVKNTEAFF,TGCAGCGTCGTTAAGAACACTGAAGCTTTCTTT
TRBJ1-4,TRBV21-1,-,16,-,CASSNLRPVTNEKLFF,TGTGCCAGCAGCAATCTTCGGCCGGTTACTAATGAAAAACTGTTTTTT
TRBJ2-7,TRBV19,-,15,-,CASRALQAPPYEQYF,TGTGCCAGTAGGGCTTTACAGGCTCCCCCCTACGAGCAGTACTTC
TRBJ2-5,TRBV7-2,-,14,-,CASSLLGPGETQYF,TGTGCCAGCAGCTTACTGGGTCCGGGGGAGACCCAGTACTTC
TRBJ2-2,TRBV7-8,-,15,-,CASSRGPTNTGELFF,TGTGCCAGCAGCAGGGGCCCGACGAACACCGGGGAGCTGTTTTTT
TRBJ2-7,TRBV30,TRBD1,18,-,CAWDRSVMGTGASYEQYF,TGTGCCTGGGACCGGTCGGTAATGGGGACAGGGGCTTCCTACGAGCAGTACTTC
TRBJ1-1,TRBV25-1,-,11,few,CASRWATEAFF,TGTGCCAGCAGATGGGCCACTGAAGCTTTCTTT